The rows below give T cell receptor beta chains drawn from one sample of a study of T cell responses to AZD1222 COVID-19 vaccine. Sequencing used immunoSEQ multiplex PCR; TCRdb keeps in-frame clones, though not all of them. The repertoire includes 150,000 to 200,000 clones, roughly 92% of them detected once, and approximately 0.64% sits in the top ten. This specimen was peripheral blood, taken on day 0 of AZD1222 vaccination. Receptors were obtained from an adult in good health. Both conserved end residues are part of each CDR3. A D gene is named only where the DNA matches it firmly. Not all rows give a size; the values are once, few, many and, for expanded clones, a class.

cdr3_length: 16
j_call: TRBJ2-2
clone_size: once
v_call: TRBV24-1
d_call: TRBD1
cdr3_nt: TGTGCCACCAGTGACTCCGGGACAGGGGTCACCGGGGAGCTGTTTTTT
cdr3_aa: CATSDSGTGVTGELFF

cdr3_length: 18
j_call: TRBJ1-3
clone_size: few
v_call: TRBV7-9
d_call: -
cdr3_nt: TGTGCCAGCAGCTCTCCTGTGGGGGGGGAGAGCTCTGGAAACACCATATATTTT
cdr3_aa: CASSSPVGGESSGNTIYF

cdr3_length: 17
j_call: TRBJ2-7
clone_size: -
v_call: TRBV2
d_call: TRBD2
cdr3_nt: TGTGCCAGCACTAGACTAGCGGGAGGCTCCTCCGCCTACGAGCAGTACTTC
cdr3_aa: CASTRLAGGSSAYEQYF

cdr3_length: 12
j_call: TRBJ1-2
clone_size: -
v_call: TRBV5-4
d_call: -
cdr3_nt: TGTGCCAGCAGCCCGGACTTCTATGGCTACACCTTC
cdr3_aa: CASSPDFYGYTF

cdr3_length: 15
j_call: TRBJ1-2
clone_size: -
v_call: TRBV2
d_call: -
cdr3_nt: TGTGCCAGCAGTGTGTGGGGCCAAGCTAACTATGGCTACACCTTC
cdr3_aa: CASSVWGQANYGYTF

cdr3_length: 17
j_call: TRBJ2-7
clone_size: -
v_call: TRBV7-9
d_call: TRBD1
cdr3_nt: TGTGCCAGCAGCAGAGGGACAGGGGGTCTTAGCTCCTACGAGCAGTACTTC
cdr3_aa: CASSRGTGGLSSYEQYF

cdr3_length: 16
j_call: TRBJ2-2
clone_size: -
v_call: TRBV7-8
d_call: TRBD2
cdr3_nt: TGTGCCAGCAGCCCCCGGGGGGGAAGCCCTTCCGGGGAGCTGTTTTTT
cdr3_aa: CASSPRGGSPSGELFF

cdr3_length: 14
j_call: TRBJ2-3
clone_size: once
v_call: TRBV5-5
d_call: -
cdr3_nt: TGTGCCAGCAGCTTGGTGGAGGGCCCGGGTACGCAGTATTTT
cdr3_aa: CASSLVEGPGTQYF

cdr3_length: 12
j_call: TRBJ2-7
clone_size: -
v_call: TRBV28
d_call: -
cdr3_nt: TGTGCCAGCAGTTTAGGGGGGAACGAGCAGTACTTC
cdr3_aa: CASSLGGNEQYF

cdr3_length: 18
j_call: TRBJ1-3
clone_size: few
v_call: TRBV14
d_call: -
cdr3_nt: TGTGCCAGCAGCCTGAGGGTCGGCAGGATCCACTCTGGAAACACCATATATTTT
cdr3_aa: CASSLRVGRIHSGNTIYF

cdr3_length: 11
j_call: TRBJ1-1
clone_size: -
v_call: TRBV20-1
d_call: TRBD1
cdr3_nt: TGCAGTGCTAGTCCCGGGACAGCGGCTTTCTTT
cdr3_aa: CSASPGTAAFF

cdr3_length: 14
j_call: TRBJ2-4
clone_size: once
v_call: TRBV3-1/TRBV3-2
d_call: -
cdr3_nt: TGTGCCAGCAGCCAAGTGGGGGGAAGGAACATTCAGTACTTC
cdr3_aa: CASSQVGGRNIQYF